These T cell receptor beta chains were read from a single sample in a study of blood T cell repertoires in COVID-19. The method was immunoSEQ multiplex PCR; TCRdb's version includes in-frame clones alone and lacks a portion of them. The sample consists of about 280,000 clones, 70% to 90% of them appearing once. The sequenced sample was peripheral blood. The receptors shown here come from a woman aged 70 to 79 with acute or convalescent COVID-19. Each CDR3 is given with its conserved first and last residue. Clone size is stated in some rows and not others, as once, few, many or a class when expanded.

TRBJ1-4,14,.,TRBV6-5,CASSQQGPDEKLFF
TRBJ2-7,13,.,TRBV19,CASSIDPEYEQYF
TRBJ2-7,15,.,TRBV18,CASNFKQGQSYEQYF
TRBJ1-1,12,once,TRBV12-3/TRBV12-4,CASSFDMAEAFF
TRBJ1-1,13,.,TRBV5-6,CASRRQENTEAFF
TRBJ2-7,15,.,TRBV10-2,CASSEITGATYEQYF
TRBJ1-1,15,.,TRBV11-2,CASSPFRGSNTEAFF
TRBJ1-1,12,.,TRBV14,CASSQSNTEAFF
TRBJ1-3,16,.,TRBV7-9,CASSLAEAHSGNTIYF
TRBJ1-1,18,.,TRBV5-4,CASSPRGARSSSITEAFF
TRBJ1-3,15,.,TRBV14,CASSPQPGAGNTIYF
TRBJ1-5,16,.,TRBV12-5,CASGIPQGLGNQPQHF
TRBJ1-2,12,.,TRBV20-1,CSASWGGYGYTF
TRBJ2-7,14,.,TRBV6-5,CASRAGTGVYEQYF
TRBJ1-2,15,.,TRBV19,CASSISGIPSDGYTF
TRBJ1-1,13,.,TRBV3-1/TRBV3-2,CASSQRENTEAFF
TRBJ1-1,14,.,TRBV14,CASSSQMGLTEAFF
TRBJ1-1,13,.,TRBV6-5,CATRDSMNTEAFF
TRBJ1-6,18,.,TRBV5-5,CASSRQIDRTPNNSPLHF
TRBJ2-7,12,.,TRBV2,CASCWEIYEQYF
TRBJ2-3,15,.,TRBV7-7,CASSPGTSRTDTQYF
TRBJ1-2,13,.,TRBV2,CASKDRQVDGYTF
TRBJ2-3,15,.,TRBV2,CASMQTGTGFDTQYF
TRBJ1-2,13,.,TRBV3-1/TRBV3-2,CASSQDSYYGYTF
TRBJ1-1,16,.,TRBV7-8,CASSTPTGGLNTEAFF
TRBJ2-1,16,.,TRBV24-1,CATSDQGTSGYNEQFF
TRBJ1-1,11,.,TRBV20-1,CSARLQTEAFF
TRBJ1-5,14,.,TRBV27,CASSQTALNQPQHF
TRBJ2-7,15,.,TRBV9,CASSVASRSPREQYF
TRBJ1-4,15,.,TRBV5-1,CASSPQVTLREKLFF
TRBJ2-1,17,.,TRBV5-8,CASSSWRSGESYNEQFF